Each of the 22 T cell receptor beta chains below was sequenced from the same sample in a study of graft-versus-host responses after intestinal transplantation. The repertoire was sequenced with immunoSEQ multiplex PCR; TCRdb's copy has only in-frame clones and lacks some. The sample lists around 29,000 clones; 70% to 90% were seen once. Specimen: PBMCs, collected around 430 days after intestinal transplantation. These receptors were taken from a human patient who received an intestinal transplant, so some T cells may come from the graft donor.

CDR3 bases: TGTGCCAGCAGACCCCAAACAGGGATTAACTATGGCTACACCTTC. This translates into CASRPQTGINYGYTF. The chain links TRBV6-5 to TRBJ1-2; TRBD1 might be the D (6 bases). With 6 bases removed from V and 1 base from J, the gap between germline ends came to 15 bases. The CDR3 runs 15 residues. CDR1 MNHEY and CDR2 SVGAGI come from the germline V gene.

This clone was observed a few times. The V gene is TRBV7-2, the J gene TRBJ2-3; 13 positions agree with TRBD2. Germline V gives CDR1 SGHTA, CDR2 FQGNSA. The CDR3 consists of 17 residues. With V trimmed by 5 bases and J by 6 bases, 11 bases remained unmatched. CDR3 DNA sequence: TGTGCCAGCAGCCGCGCACCGTTGACTAGCGGGAGGGATACGCAGTATTTT. This sequence encodes CASSRAPLTSGRDTQYF.

A single count supports this clone. The V gene is TRBV27, the J gene TRBJ1-5, with D possibly matching TRBD1 (5 bases). Trimming left V 6 bases short and J 9 bases short, with 15 bases between. The CDR3 runs to 13 residues. The germline V gene encodes CDR1 MNHEY and CDR2 SMNVEV (reference sequence). The CDR3 is CASRFRDYWPQHF. The CDR3 nucleotides read TGTGCCAGCAGGTTTAGGGACTATTGGCCCCAGCATTTT.

The gene calls are TRBV10-2 and TRBJ1-2; possible D gene TRBD1, 5 bases. V lost 4 bases and J lost 0, with 9 bases in between. The germline CDR1 and CDR2 sequences are WSHSY and SAAADI. The CDR3 is made up of 14 amino acids. CDR3 coding DNA: TGCGCCAGCAGTGCGGGACGGACTAACTATGGCTACACCTTC. The encoded protein is CASSAGRTNYGYTF.

V gene TRBV7-2 combines with J gene TRBJ2-7, with D uncertain. From germline, CDR1 is SGHTA and CDR2 FQGNSA. CDR3 length equals 12 residues. The germline V and J ends were trimmed by 4 bases and 6 bases, with 10 bases remaining between them. CDR3 region: CASSSGPGEQYF. The CDR3 nucleotides read TGTGCCAGCAGCTCTGGGCCCGGCGAGCAGTACTTC.

The chain uses TRBV28 and TRBJ2-1; D is possibly TRBD1 or TRBD2 (5 bases each). The CDR3 spans 13 residues. Germline V gene lookup returns CDR1 MDHEN and CDR2 SYDVKM. V was clipped by 6 bases and J by 2 bases, with 8 bases between them. The CDR3, as DNA: TGTGCCAGCAGGAGGGGAACCTACAATGAGCAGTTCTTC. Residues: CASRRGTYNEQFF.

This clone occurred a few times. The chain links TRBV6-6 to TRBJ1-2; no clear D. Trimming shortened V by 6 bases and J by 0 bases, and 8 bases separated the two germline ends. From germline, CDR1 is MNHNY and CDR2 SVGAGI (reference sequence). The CDR3 length is 13 residues. The CDR3 reads CASRRDTNYGYTF. DNA of the CDR3: TGTGCCAGCAGGAGAGACACTAACTATGGCTACACCTTC.

The rearrangement uses TRBV7-9 and TRBJ2-3, with TRBD1 matching over 7 bases. CDR3 length: 14 amino acids. CDR1 and CDR2 from the germline V gene are SEHNR and FQNEAQ (reference sequence). With V trimmed by 5 bases and J by 3 bases, 5 bases remained unmatched. CDR3 amino acids: CASSQTGKTDTQYF. DNA of the CDR3: TGTGCCAGCAGCCAGACAGGGAAAACAGATACGCAGTATTTT.

The chain recombines TRBV11-2 with TRBJ1-2, with D possibly TRBD1 on 5 matching bases. V was shortened by 4 bases and J by 10 bases, with 13 bases between the two germline ends. In germline, CDR1 is SGHAT, CDR2 FQNNGV. This CDR3 spans 12 amino acids. The CDR3 reads CASSYSGADYTF. CDR3 nucleotides: TGTGCCAGCAGCTACTCCGGGGCGGACTACACCTTC. The full variable domain, its missing parts supplied by reference TRBV11-2 and TRBJ1-2, is EAGVAQSPRYKIIEKRQSVAFWCNPISGHATLYWYQQILGQGPKLLIQFQNNGVVDDSQLPKDRFSAERLKGVDSTLKIQPAKLEDSAVYLCASSYSGADYTFGSGTRLTVV.

The gene calls are TRBV19 and TRBJ2-7, with TRBD1 as a possible D gene (6 bases). Germline V gene lookup returns CDR1 LNHDA and CDR2 SQIVND (reference sequence). This CDR3 has 14 residues. V was trimmed by 4 bases and J by 2 bases, leaving 12 bases between them. The CDR3 loop reads CASSTPGHPYEQYF. In DNA, the CDR3 is TGTGCCAGTAGTACCCCGGGACACCCCTACGAGCAGTACTTC.

CDR3 DNA sequence: TGTGCCAGCAGCTTCTTGGGACAGGGTCCGTACGAGCAGTACTTC. This encodes CASSFLGQGPYEQYF. The rearrangement links TRBV7-6 to TRBJ2-7; 9 bases match TRBD1. The CDR3 consists of 15 residues. V was clipped by 3 bases and J by 4 bases; unmatched bases: 7. CDR1 SGHVS and CDR2 FNYEAQ come from the germline V gene.

The gene calls are TRBV28 and TRBJ1-4; possibly TRBD1 for D (6 bases). V was clipped by 3 bases and J by 10 bases, with 12 bases between them. The CDR3 is 13 residues long. The germline V gene encodes CDR1 MDHEN and CDR2 SYDVKM. CDR3 bases: TGTGCCAGCAGTTTGTCACAGGGTGGAAAACTGTTTTTT. This translates into CASSLSQGGKLFF.

Here the CDR3 reads CASSLVPGEVETQYF. The CDR3 bases are TGCGCCAGCAGCTTGGTTCCAGGGGAGGTGGAGACCCAGTACTTC. The rearrangement uses TRBV5-1 and TRBJ2-5; the D call may be TRBD1 or TRBD2 (6 bases each). The CDR3 runs 15 residues. From germline, CDR1 is SGHRS and CDR2 YFSETQ. Trimming took off 0 bases at V and 5 bases at J, with 14 bases between the two ends.

The chain links TRBV19 to TRBJ2-2; the D is unclear. Deletions cut 3 bases from V and 7 bases from J, with 6 bases between. CDR1 and CDR2 (germline): LNHDA, SQIVND (reference sequence). This CDR3 spans 12 amino acids. The CDR3, as DNA: TGTGCCAGTAGTATTTATGGCGGGGAGCTGTTTTTT. This sequence encodes CASSIYGGELFF.

This chain joins TRBV20-1 and TRBJ1-2; TRBD1 agrees at 7 bases. The CDR3 is made up of 11 amino acids. The J segment lost 9 bases and the V segment lost 5 bases, leaving 6 bases of the junction unmatched. Germline assignment: CDR1 DFQATT and CDR2 SNEGSKA (reference sequence). CDR3 sequence: CSAPRQGRYTF. CDR3 DNA sequence: TGCAGTGCTCCCCGACAGGGACGCTACACCTTC.

J is TRBJ2-1 and V is TRBV7-2; maybe TRBD2 (6 bases). Germline values: CDR1 SGHTA, CDR2 FQGNSA. Deletions cut 2 bases from V and 1 base from J, with 15 bases between. This CDR3 is built from 17 residues. CDR3 coding DNA: TGTGCCAGCAGCTTAAGGCTCCGGGGACTTTCCTACAATGAGCAGTTCTTC. Translation: CASSLRLRGLSYNEQFF.

The chain couples TRBV7-8 to TRBJ2-1; D uncertain. Per the germline V gene, CDR1 is SGHVS and CDR2 is FQNEAQ. The CDR3 totals 16 residues. With 7 bases removed from V and 0 bases from J, the gap between germline ends came to 16 bases. The CDR3 loop is CASTYNWATSYNEQFF. In DNA, the CDR3 is TGTGCCAGCACCTACAACTGGGCCACCTCCTACAATGAGCAGTTCTTC.

The rearrangement links TRBV28 to TRBJ2-7; TRBD1 is a possible D gene (5 bases). The CDR3 covers 17 residues. V was clipped by 6 bases and J by 1 base, with 22 bases between them. In germline, CDR1 is MDHEN, CDR2 SYDVKM. In DNA form, the CDR3 reads TGTGCCAGCAGCCCCACAAACAGGTCCCGCCTATCCTACGAGCAGTACTTC. It encodes CASSPTNRSRLSYEQYF.

This rearrangement joins TRBV4-3 to TRBJ1-6, with D maybe TRBD1 (5 bases). Germline CDR1 LGHNA, CDR2 YSLEER. V shed 0 bases and J shed 10 bases, with 10 bases lying between them. This CDR3 comprises 14 residues. The CDR3 sequence is CASSQDRVRSPLHF. For the CDR3, the DNA is TGCGCCAGCAGCCAAGACAGGGTTAGGTCACCCCTCCACTTT.

V is TRBV5-1 and J is TRBJ1-2, with a weak D call TRBD1 (5 bases). Germline CDR1 and CDR2: SGHRS and YFSETQ. V dropped 4 bases and J dropped 7 bases, with 20 bases sitting between them. The CDR3 totals 15 residues. This chain's CDR3 is CASSPDRGTLGGYTF. CDR3 sequence (DNA): TGCGCCAGCAGCCCAGACAGAGGCACCTTGGGTGGCTACACCTTC.

The V call is TRBV6-1, the J call TRBJ2-2; 7 bases map to TRBD1. Germline CDR1 is MNHNS and CDR2 is SASEGT. V lost 4 bases and J lost 2; bases outside the gene matches: 1. The CDR3 runs 14 residues. The CDR3 DNA reads TGTGCCAGCAGTGGGGACAGAAACACCGGGGAGCTGTTTTTT. Encoded protein: CASSGDRNTGELFF.

The CDR3 DNA reads TGCGCCAGCAGCTTGACCAGGGACCACTATGGCTACACCTTC. Amino acid sequence: CASSLTRDHYGYTF. The chain joins TRBV5-1 to TRBJ1-2, with D maybe TRBD1 (5 bases). The CDR3 contains 14 residues. CDR1 is SGHRS and CDR2 is YFSETQ in the germline V gene. Trimming cost V 1 base and J 3 bases, with 10 bases left between them.